This entry is about one T cell receptor (beta chain). Its antigen is still unknown. Deletions cut 2 bases from V and 5 bases from J, with 4 bases between. Germline assignment: CDR1 SQVTM and CDR2 ANQGSEA. The CDR3 loop spans 11 amino acids. Researchers prepared the TCRbeta library using unique molecular identifiers, the study reports. From the PCR reads, TCRdb called clonotypes with MiXCR, one entry per CDR3 protein. The table shows hundreds of thousands of distinct CDR3 sequences, with around a sixth occurring only once. The sample belongs to a study of T-cell reconstitution after alpha-beta-depleted transplantation in children. Findings and caveats of the study: The main origin of T-cell counts and diversity one year after transplant was newly produced T cells. Expanded clones from the graft, numbering several hundred, reportedly supplied alpha-beta T cells about two months after transplant.

Sequenced material: PBMCs, mostly from graft donor cells, taken 360 days after TCRalphabeta/CD19-depleted stem cell transplant. This receptor was obtained from a male patient aged 2-15 years who had a stem cell transplant for acute lymphoblastic leukemia, so the T cells may come from the graft donor. This chain connects TRBV29-1 to TRBJ2-1; D gene unclear. The CDR3 here is CSVERDNEQFF. The CDR3 DNA is TGCAGCGTTGAAAGGGACAATGAGCAGTTCTTC.